The rows below give T cell receptor beta chains drawn from one sample of a study of cytomegalovirus exposure and HLA in healthy donors. Measured with immunoSEQ multiplex PCR; TCRdb has only the in-frame clones, and not every one. The sample lists 200,000 to 250,000 clones, under 80% occurring once. The sequencing input was PBMCs. All receptors come from a woman aged 30 to 39 in good health and CMV-seronegative. Each CDR3 is given with its conserved first and last residue. The D gene is left open where the match is weak. Expanded clones are given a class, and other clones once, few, many or no size at all.

d_call	j_call	v_call	clone_size	cdr3_nt	cdr3_aa
TRBD1	TRBJ1-1	TRBV11-2	-	TGTGCCAGCAGCACCCAGCCCGGGACAGGGGGCACGGCTTTCTTT	CASSTQPGTGGTAFF
TRBD2	TRBJ2-1	TRBV7-2	-	TGTGCCAGCAGCTTAGATCTAGCGGGGTACAGTGAGCAGTTCTTC	CASSLDLAGYSEQFF
TRBD1	TRBJ2-1	TRBV29-1	once	TGCAGCGTTCTAAGAAGGACTGGACAGGGGCCAAGTGAGCAGTTCTTC	CSVLRRTGQGPSEQFF
-	TRBJ2-7	TRBV7-6	-	TGTGCCAGCAGCTTATCGAGGGAGTGGCACTTC	CASSLSREWHF
-	TRBJ2-2	TRBV6-6	-	TGTGCCAGCAGTTTCGGCGGGGAGCTGTTTTTT	CASSFGGELFF
-	TRBJ1-4	TRBV7-7	-	TGTGCTAGCAGCTCCCTCGGGGGAAAACTGTTTTTT	CASSSLGGKLFF
-	TRBJ1-1	TRBV11-2	-	TGTGCCAGCAGCTTCCCAGGGTCGTTCACTGAAGCTTTCTTT	CASSFPGSFTEAFF
-	TRBJ2-1	TRBV9	-	TGTGCCAGCAGCGTAGAGGACTCATTCTACAATGAGCAGTTCTTC	CASSVEDSFYNEQFF
TRBD2	TRBJ2-7	TRBV19	-	TGTGCCAGTAGCCCCTCGGGGCCGGGACTAGCGGGAGCGGAGGTGGACTACGAGCAGTACTTC	CASSPSGPGLAGAEVDYEQYF
-	TRBJ1-5	TRBV6-6	-	TGTGCCAGCACCGCCGGGGGACCTTCCCGGGATCAGCCCCAGCATTTT	CASTAGGPSRDQPQHF
-	TRBJ2-1	TRBV29-1	-	TGCAGCGTTGAAGACGAGGGGACTCCCAAATACAATGAGCAGTTCTTC	CSVEDEGTPKYNEQFF
-	TRBJ1-1	TRBV4-1	-	TGCGCCAGCAGCTCGGTTGACACTGAAGCTTTCTTT	CASSSVDTEAFF
-	TRBJ1-3	TRBV18	-	TGTGCCAGCTCACCTTCGGGACACTATGGGGGAAACACCATATATTTT	CASSPSGHYGGNTIYF
TRBD1	TRBJ2-7	TRBV6-6	once	TGTGCCAGCAGTTATACAAGGACAGGGGGCTACGAGCAGTACTTC	CASSYTRTGGYEQYF
-	TRBJ2-2	TRBV5-1	few	TGCGCCAGCAGCTTGGGACAGATAAAAACCGGGGAGCTGTTTTTT	CASSLGQIKTGELFF
-	TRBJ1-2	TRBV10-2	-	TGCGCCAGCAGTTTCGCGGGAGGGACCTCTCGCGGCTACACCTTC	CASSFAGGTSRGYTF
TRBD2	TRBJ2-5	TRBV7-9	-	TGTGCCAGCAGCTTAACGACTAGCGGGAGTCGGGAGACCCAGTACTTC	CASSLTTSGSRETQYF